This T cell receptor (beta chain) was captured by sequencing in a study of radiotherapy plus CTLA-4 blockade in lung cancer. Across the whole study: Disease control was achieved by just over 30% of patients, and objective responses by about 19%.

CDR1 MNHNS and CDR2 SASEGT come from the germline V gene. This CDR3 has 15 amino acids. The trim removed 5 bases at V and 7 bases at J, leaving 14 bases unmatched. Turning to this clone: Its specificity is not known.

The data were produced by immunoSEQ multiplex PCR, yet TCRdb's version contains in-frame clones alone and is incomplete. The data hold 85,000 to 90,000 clones, with more than 85% observed a single time. Findings of the study overall: How blood T cell clones changed early, along with interferon-beta, reportedly forecast response best. Radiotherapy plus ipilimumab was followed by expansion in blood of tumor-derived TCR clones.

This receptor was taken from a human donor with non-small cell lung cancer that progressed on radiotherapy plus ipilimumab. The chain links TRBV6-1 to TRBJ2-7, with TRBD2 matching over 7 bases. The sample in question was peripheral blood, obtained from a patient treated with radiotherapy plus ipilimumab. In DNA, the CDR3 is TGTGCCAGCAGTCCATGGGAGGGCCCTGGAATTGAGCAGTACTTC. Translated: CASSPWEGPGIEQYF.